The rows below give T cell receptor beta chains drawn from one sample of a study of blood T cell repertoires in COVID-19. The protocol was immunoSEQ multiplex PCR, while the TCRdb copy is restricted to in-frame clones and leaves out a portion. Counted here are about 120,000 clones, around four fifths occurring once; the ten biggest clones make up around 15%. The sequenced material came from peripheral blood. Receptors were obtained from a man aged 60 to 69 with active or convalescent COVID-19. Each CDR3 is given with its conserved first and last residue. Fields, in order: D gene, J gene, clone size, V gene, CDR3 DNA, CDR3 protein. A D gene is named only where the DNA matches it firmly. The listing skips clone size in some rows; elsewhere it reads once, few, many or a size class.

TRBD1,TRBJ1-2,-,TRBV3-1/TRBV3-2,TGTGCCAGCAGCCGGACAGGTGTTAACTATGGCTACACCTTC,CASSRTGVNYGYTF
-,TRBJ2-7,-,TRBV10-2,TGCGCCAGCAGTGGGTGGGAGGCAGGTTACGAGCAGTACTTC,CASSGWEAGYEQYF
-,TRBJ2-7,-,TRBV1,TGCACCAGCAGCCAAGGGTTGTCTAGCGGGGACTCCTACGAGCAGTACTTC,CTSSQGLSSGDSYEQYF
-,TRBJ1-5,few,TRBV19,TGTGCCAGTGAGGGGGGAGGGGGTCAGCCCCAGCATTTT,CASEGGGGQPQHF
-,TRBJ2-3,-,TRBV9,TGTGCCAGCAGCGTAGCCGGCGGGGCCCGCACAGATACGCAGTATTTT,CASSVAGGARTDTQYF
TRBD2,TRBJ2-7,-,TRBV10-3,TGTGCCATCAGTGGCGGGACTAGCGGGCCTTCGGCCTACGAGCAGTACTTC,CAISGGTSGPSAYEQYF
-,TRBJ2-7,-,TRBV4-1,TGCGCCAGCAGCCAAGAGGGCGACCTCACCTCCTACGAGCAGTACTTC,CASSQEGDLTSYEQYF
-,TRBJ2-7,-,TRBV4-2,TGTGCCAGCAGCAACAAGCCGGAGGAGGGCTACGAGCAGTACTTC,CASSNKPEEGYEQYF
TRBD2,TRBJ2-1,-,TRBV5-4,TGTGCCAGCAGTCAGGTTACGCGGGAGGGCAATGAGCAGTTCTTC,CASSQVTREGNEQFF
TRBD1,TRBJ2-7,-,TRBV25-1,TGTGCCAGCACCTACGGGACAGGGGGTCTCCACGAGCAGTACTTC,CASTYGTGGLHEQYF
TRBD1,TRBJ2-5,-,TRBV24-1,TGTGCCACCAGTGATCCAGGACAGGGGGCTCCAGAGACCCAGTACTTC,CATSDPGQGAPETQYF
TRBD1,TRBJ1-2,-,TRBV2,TGTGCCACAGGGGGGCCGGGCTATGGCTACACCTTC,CATGGPGYGYTF
TRBD2,TRBJ2-7,-,TRBV7-9,TGTGCCAGCAGCTTATTAGCGGGAGCTGGCGAGCAGTACTTC,CASSLLAGAGEQYF
-,TRBJ1-2,-,TRBV24-1,TGTGCCACCAGTGAAGCGGGACGGACGTATGGCTACACCTTC,CATSEAGRTYGYTF
TRBD2,TRBJ2-7,-,TRBV28,TGTGCCAGCAACCCCAGACTAGCGGAAAGCTCCTACGAGCAGTACTTC,CASNPRLAESSYEQYF
-,TRBJ2-1,-,TRBV6-1,TGTGCCAGCAGCACCGACGGGGGTGAGCAGTTCTTC,CASSTDGGEQFF
-,TRBJ2-3,-,TRBV18,TGTGCCAGCTCACCAAAGGGGCAGCTCACAGATACGCAGTATTTT,CASSPKGQLTDTQYF
TRBD2,TRBJ2-7,-,TRBV27,TGTGCCAGCAGGACCGGGACTAGCTACGAGCAGTACTTC,CASRTGTSYEQYF
-,TRBJ2-2,-,TRBV28,TGTGCCAGCAGTTTAACAGGACAGAAAAGTACCGGGGAGCTGTTTTTT,CASSLTGQKSTGELFF
-,TRBJ2-5,-,TRBV11-3,TGTGCCAGCAGCTTAGGTGGAGGGAGCGAGACCCAGTACTTC,CASSLGGGSETQYF
TRBD1,TRBJ2-2,once,TRBV24-1,TGTGCCACCAGTGACCTGAGGGACAGGGGGACCGGGGAGCTGTTTTTT,CATSDLRDRGTGELFF
-,TRBJ2-7,once,TRBV11-2,TGTGCCAGCAGCTTATCACACAGTTCCTACGAGCAGTACTTC,CASSLSHSSYEQYF
TRBD2,TRBJ2-3,-,TRBV2,TGTGCCAGCAGTCCTCCCAGCGGGAGGGAAACAGATACGCAGTATTTT,CASSPPSGRETDTQYF
-,TRBJ2-7,few,TRBV5-4,TGTGCCAGCGGACGGACTGGGTCTCTGAACGAGCAGTACTTC,CASGRTGSLNEQYF
-,TRBJ2-7,-,TRBV6-5,TGTGCCAGCATGAAGTCTCGGTCCTACGAGCAGTACTTC,CASMKSRSYEQYF
TRBD1,TRBJ2-1,few,TRBV6-5,TGTGCCAGCAGTTACTCGACAGGGGGTTCCTACAATGAGCAGTTCTTC,CASSYSTGGSYNEQFF
TRBD1,TRBJ2-7,-,TRBV6-6,TGTGCCAGCAGTTACGGGACAGGGAGCTCCTACGAGCAGTACTTC,CASSYGTGSSYEQYF
TRBD1,TRBJ1-2,-,TRBV4-3,TGCGCCAGCAGCCCAAGTATTTTGGGACAGACCTCCTTC,CASSPSILGQTSF
-,TRBJ2-2,-,TRBV29-1,TGCAGCGTATTTGGGGCCTCCGGGGAGCTGTTTTTT,CSVFGASGELFF
-,TRBJ1-1,-,TRBV29-1,TGCAGCGTTGCGTCGGGCACTGAAGCTTTCTTT,CSVASGTEAFF
-,TRBJ2-1,-,TRBV7-9,TGTGCCAGCAGCCCACAGGTGCCCTACAATGAGCAGTTCTTC,CASSPQVPYNEQFF
-,TRBJ2-1,-,TRBV6-5,TGTGCCAGCAGTCTCACGTACCAGAACAATGAGCAGTTCTTC,CASSLTYQNNEQFF
-,TRBJ2-1,-,TRBV6-2/TRBV6-3,TGTGCCAGCAGTACTCATCGCTACAATGAGCAGTTCTTC,CASSTHRYNEQFF
-,TRBJ2-5,-,TRBV28,TGTGCCAGCAGTTTATCTCCCCGAGAGACCCAGTACTTC,CASSLSPRETQYF
-,TRBJ2-5,-,TRBV5-1,TGCGCCAGCTCCCGGGCTGGGCGGGAAGAGACCCAGTACTTC,CASSRAGREETQYF
TRBD1,TRBJ2-3,-,TRBV9,TGTGCCAGCAGCGTAGATTTTTCGACAGGGAATACGCAGTATTTT,CASSVDFSTGNTQYF
-,TRBJ2-3,once,TRBV5-1,TGCGCCAGCAGCGCGTCTAGGGGGAGCACAGATACGCAGTATTTT,CASSASRGSTDTQYF
TRBD1,TRBJ1-2,-,TRBV28,TGTGCCAGCAGTTTAACAGGGACAGGGTCCGGCTACACCTTC,CASSLTGTGSGYTF
TRBD2,TRBJ2-1,-,TRBV10-3,TGTGCCATCAGTGAGAAGCGGGAAGGGAATGAGCAGTTCTTC,CAISEKREGNEQFF
TRBD1,TRBJ1-1,-,TRBV28,TGTGCCAGCAGGCGAAGGACAGGTGAAGCTTTCTTT,CASRRRTGEAFF
-,TRBJ1-2,-,TRBV30,TGTGCCTGGAGTGTAAGGAGGTACTCAAACTATGGCTACACCTTC,CAWSVRRYSNYGYTF
-,TRBJ1-2,-,TRBV7-3,TGTGCCAGCAGCCCAAATTCGGCAGGGGACTATGGCTACACCTTC,CASSPNSAGDYGYTF
-,TRBJ1-2,-,TRBV3-1/TRBV3-2,TGTGCCAGCAGCCAAGTCGGTCGTTTTTATGGCTACACCTTC,CASSQVGRFYGYTF
-,TRBJ1-1,-,TRBV14,TGTGCCAGCAGCCAAGAATGGGCGAACACTGAAGCTTTCTTT,CASSQEWANTEAFF
-,TRBJ1-5,-,TRBV6-2/TRBV6-3,TGTGCCAGCAGTTACTCTCCCGGTGGCAATCAGCCCCAGCATTTT,CASSYSPGGNQPQHF
TRBD2,TRBJ2-3,-,TRBV3-1/TRBV3-2,TGTGCCAGCAGCCACTCCGGGACTAGCGGGAGGGGTAGCACAGATACGCAGTATTTT,CASSHSGTSGRGSTDTQYF
-,TRBJ1-2,-,TRBV9,TGTGCCAGCAGCGAGGAAGGCAACACGGGCTATGGCTACACCTTC,CASSEEGNTGYGYTF
TRBD2,TRBJ2-3,-,TRBV7-3,TGTGCCAGCAGCTTAAACCCTAGCGGGACCACAGATACGCAGTATTTT,CASSLNPSGTTDTQYF
TRBD1,TRBJ1-4,-,TRBV19,TGTGCCAGTAGTATTGTGGGACAGGCCTCACTTGCAACTAATGAAAAACTGTTTTTT,CASSIVGQASLATNEKLFF
-,TRBJ2-1,-,TRBV28,TGTGCCAGCAGTTTAGCCGGGACTCCAGCTGAGCAGTTCTTC,CASSLAGTPAEQFF
TRBD1,TRBJ1-6,-,TRBV28,TGTGCCAGCACCGACAGGGGGCGGAGGTCCCTCCACTTT,CASTDRGRRSLHF
-,TRBJ1-1,-,TRBV6-5,TGTGCCAGCAGCCTCGACAGGAGGAACACTGAAGCTTTCTTT,CASSLDRRNTEAFF
-,TRBJ2-1,-,TRBV2,TGTGCCAGCCTCATTGAGGAGACCCACTACAATGAGCAGTTCTTC,CASLIEETHYNEQFF
TRBD1,TRBJ2-3,-,TRBV24-1,TGTGCCACCAGGGGACAGAGAACAGATACGCAGTATTTT,CATRGQRTDTQYF
TRBD2,TRBJ2-7,-,TRBV28,TGTGCCGCGGGGGAGCGGGAGAAATTTAAGGAGCAGTACTTC,CAAGEREKFKEQYF